Listed below are T cell receptor beta chains from one sample, sequenced in a study of CD8 T cells in Susac syndrome. TCRdb reanalysed the immunoSEQ multiplex PCR reads using MiXCR and keeps one entry per CDR3 protein. The sample holds roughly 140,000 distinct CDR3 sequences, about 93% seen once. Material: CD8+ T cells from PBMCs. These TCRs come from a human donor in good health. Both conserved end residues are part of each CDR3. Fields, in order: D gene, clone size, V gene, CDR3 protein. D genes are given only for firm matches. Size is stated for part of the rows, as once, few or many counts, or as a class when the clone is expanded.

D: .
size: .
V: TRBV7-9
CDR3: CASWGQIHNEQFF

D: .
size: .
V: TRBV29-1
CDR3: CSVETGTAEAFF

D: .
size: once
V: TRBV19
CDR3: CASSIGHSVGEQYF

D: .
size: .
V: TRBV21-1
CDR3: CASSRGRSPYSGANVLTF

D: .
size: .
V: TRBV19
CDR3: CASSMGLGYEQYF

D: .
size: .
V: TRBV4-1
CDR3: CASSLGRNYRDEQFF

D: .
size: .
V: TRBV20-1
CDR3: CSEDPIYGYTF

D: TRBD1
size: .
V: TRBV27
CDR3: CASSPRQGVDSDTQYF

D: .
size: .
V: TRBV13
CDR3: CASSPGPEAPSTQETQYF

D: .
size: .
V: TRBV27
CDR3: CASTEGMNTEAFF

D: .
size: .
V: TRBV5-6
CDR3: CASSLLEGEQYF

D: TRBD2
size: .
V: TRBV4-3
CDR3: CASSQEGGRAWYEQYF

D: .
size: .
V: TRBV13
CDR3: CASSFSTSTDTQYF

D: .
size: .
V: TRBV27
CDR3: CASSLSGDYPYEQYF

D: TRBD2
size: .
V: TRBV4-3
CDR3: CASSQDRTSGIETQYF

D: TRBD1
size: .
V: TRBV14
CDR3: CASSEGTASNQPQHF

D: .
size: few
V: TRBV20-1
CDR3: CSAGLYEQYF

D: .
size: once
V: TRBV20-1
CDR3: CSGYQGIYEQYF

D: TRBD1
size: .
V: TRBV9
CDR3: CASSGGQGEQYF

D: .
size: .
V: TRBV30
CDR3: CAWSVMGELYGYTF

D: .
size: once
V: TRBV7-9
CDR3: CASSFLGGTSTDTQYF

D: .
size: few
V: TRBV27
CDR3: CASSLSGDTQYF

D: .
size: .
V: TRBV29-1
CDR3: CSVLIRGTYEQYF

D: .
size: .
V: TRBV29-1
CDR3: CSVEDGGSPTYEQYF

D: .
size: .
V: TRBV28
CDR3: CASSWGEGYEQYF

D: TRBD1
size: .
V: TRBV20-1
CDR3: CSATGTGVGEQYF

D: TRBD2
size: .
V: TRBV27
CDR3: CASSPSGLAGNKPYF

D: .
size: .
V: TRBV27
CDR3: CASSPVRANTEAFF

D: .
size: .
V: TRBV18
CDR3: CASSPGAGTDTQYF

D: .
size: .
V: TRBV21-1
CDR3: CASSKEEREASYEQYF

D: .
size: once
V: TRBV28
CDR3: CASNGGSQETQYF

D: TRBD1
size: .
V: TRBV27
CDR3: CASSLTGAVAKNIQYF

D: .
size: few
V: TRBV9
CDR3: CASSVAGADYEQYF

D: .
size: .
V: TRBV27
CDR3: CASSLKPFNEQFF

D: TRBD2
size: .
V: TRBV7-9
CDR3: CASTPRGLGFNEQFF

D: .
size: .
V: TRBV20-1
CDR3: CSASIPYQETQYF

D: .
size: .
V: TRBV12-3/TRBV12-4
CDR3: CASSFSSTNYGYTF

D: .
size: .
V: TRBV7-9
CDR3: CASNILGDTQYF

D: .
size: once
V: TRBV4-3
CDR3: CASSQDNDLNTEAFF

D: .
size: .
V: TRBV6-5
CDR3: CASSLDEVAQDGYTF

D: .
size: once
V: TRBV12-3/TRBV12-4
CDR3: CASRGADTQYF

D: .
size: .
V: TRBV5-1
CDR3: CASSHDGNTIYF

D: .
size: once
V: TRBV27
CDR3: CASSLRQGGFYEQYF

D: TRBD1
size: .
V: TRBV9
CDR3: CASTPEGRGQETQYF

D: .
size: once
V: TRBV28
CDR3: CASSPMVGPDTQYF

D: TRBD2
size: .
V: TRBV3-1
CDR3: CASSQDVAGTSYNEQFF

D: .
size: .
V: TRBV7-9
CDR3: CASSTTGESSYEQYF

D: .
size: .
V: TRBV27
CDR3: CASSLSGGENIQYF

D: .
size: .
V: TRBV15
CDR3: CATSTQGLKNTGELFF

D: .
size: .
V: TRBV30
CDR3: CAWSVAEAFF